The sequence of this TCR beta chain was determined in a study of T cells in Graves' hyperthyroidism and ophthalmopathy. Amplified TCR beta CDR3 regions derived from RNA transcripts. HTBI primers were employed in a first-round RT-PCR of the TCR CDR3. MiXCR was run by TCRdb on the multiplex PCR reads, yielding one entry per CDR3 protein. The top ten clones hold approximately 25% of a sample with about 550,000 distinct CDR3 sequences, around 20% of them seen once. Patients aged 18 to 65 had newly diagnosed hyperthyroidism of under 2 months' duration. This clonotype has ten or more counts. Per the germline V gene, CDR1 is LNHNV and CDR2 is YYDKDF (reference sequence). The CDR3 consists of 14 residues. With 6 bases clipped from V and 7 bases from J, the junction kept 5 bases outside the gene matches.

Input material: blood. The receptor's source is a young man with Graves' hyperthyroidism. The chain uses TRBV15 and TRBJ1-6; 8 positions match TRBD1. CDR3 in DNA: TGTGCCACCAGTCTTGACAGGGGCAATTCACCCCTCCACTTT. Protein: CATSLDRGNSPLHF.